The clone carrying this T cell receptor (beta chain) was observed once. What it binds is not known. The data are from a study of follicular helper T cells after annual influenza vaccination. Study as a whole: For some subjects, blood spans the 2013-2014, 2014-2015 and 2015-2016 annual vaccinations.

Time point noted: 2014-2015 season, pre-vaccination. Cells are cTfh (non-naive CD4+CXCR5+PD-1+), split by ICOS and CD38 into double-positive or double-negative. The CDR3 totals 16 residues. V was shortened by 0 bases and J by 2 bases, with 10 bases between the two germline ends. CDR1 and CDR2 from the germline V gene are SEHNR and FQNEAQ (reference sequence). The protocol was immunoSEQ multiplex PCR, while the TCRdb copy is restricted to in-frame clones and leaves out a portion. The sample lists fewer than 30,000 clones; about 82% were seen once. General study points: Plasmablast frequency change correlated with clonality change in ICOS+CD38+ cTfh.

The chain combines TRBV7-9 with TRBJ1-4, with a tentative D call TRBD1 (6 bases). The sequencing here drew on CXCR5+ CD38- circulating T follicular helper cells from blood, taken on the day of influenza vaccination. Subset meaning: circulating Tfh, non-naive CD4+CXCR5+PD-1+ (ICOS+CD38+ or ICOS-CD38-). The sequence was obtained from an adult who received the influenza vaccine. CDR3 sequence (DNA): TGTGCCAGCAGCTTAGCCCAGGGGTGGACTAATGAAAAACTGTTTTTT. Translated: CASSLAQGWTNEKLFF.